The 17 T cell receptor beta chains presented below share a single source sample, sequenced in a study of blood T cell repertoires in COVID-19. Only in-frame clones appear in the TCRdb table, and some are missing; sequencing was by immunoSEQ multiplex PCR. Found here are some 130,000 clones, about 85% of them singletons; the top ten hold approximately 2%. Sequencing was performed on peripheral blood. All receptors come from a man between 65 and 85 years old with acute or convalescent COVID-19.

This clone was observed a few times. This chain joins TRBV6-5 and TRBJ2-7, with D perhaps TRBD2 (6 bases). Per germline, CDR1 MNHEY and CDR2 SVGAGI. The CDR3 is 14 amino acids. The V and J ends lost 8 bases and 0 bases respectively, with 14 bases between them. The CDR3 here is CASQSGVSSYEQYF. The CDR3 nucleotides read TGTGCCAGCCAATCGGGGGTCAGCTCCTACGAGCAGTACTTC.

V and J are TRBV5-5 and TRBJ2-3; 7 positions match TRBD2. The CDR3 has 15 amino acids. The germline V gene has CDR1 SGHKS and CDR2 YYEKEE (reference sequence). J gave up 7 bases and V 0 bases, and 8 bases lay outside the gene matches. The CDR3 DNA reads TGTGCCAGCAGCTTGGAGGGGTCGGGGGGAAATACGCAGTATTTT. Protein sequence: CASSLEGSGGNTQYF.

The CDR3 DNA reads TGTGCCAGCTCACCGATAGTCCGGTCGACGGGGACCGGGGAGCTGTTTTTT. Protein: CASSPIVRSTGTGELFF. V gene TRBV18 combines with J gene TRBJ2-2, with a weak D call TRBD2 (5 bases). The CDR3 length is 17 residues. Deletions cut 3 bases from V and 5 bases from J, with 19 bases between. In germline, CDR1 is KGHSH, CDR2 LQKENI.

V gene TRBV3-1 (or the pseudogene TRBV3-2) combines with J gene TRBJ1-1; TRBD1 might be the D (5 bases). With 1 base removed from V and 6 bases from J, the gap between germline ends came to 12 bases. Germline V gene lookup returns CDR1 LGHDT and CDR2 YNNKEL (reference sequence). This CDR3 comprises 14 residues. The CDR3 is CASSQAGRLAEAFF. CDR3 nucleotide sequence: TGTGCCAGCAGCCAAGCAGGGCGGTTGGCTGAAGCTTTCTTT.

The CDR3 sequence is CASSQAQGAQDTQYF. In nucleotides, the CDR3 is TGTGCCAGCAGCCAAGCGCAGGGGGCACAAGATACGCAGTATTTT. J is TRBJ2-3 and V is TRBV14; TRBD1 aligns across 8 bases. V lost 1 base, J lost 5 bases, and 5 bases stayed unmatched. The CDR3 has 15 amino acids. CDR1 SGHDN and CDR2 FVKESK come from the germline V gene.

V gene TRBV6-1 combines with J gene TRBJ2-2; 7 positions match TRBD1. This CDR3 has 12 residues. The V gene end was trimmed by 7 bases and the J gene end by 10 bases; junction bases not matched to a gene: 6. The germline V gene encodes CDR1 MNHNS and CDR2 SASEGT. CDR3 loop: CASNHRGAELFF. In DNA, the CDR3 is TGTGCCAGCAACCACAGGGGCGCGGAGCTGTTTTTT.

Turning to this clone: At one end, the junction sequence differs from germline, possibly due to a read error. V gene TRBV7-7 combines with J gene TRBJ1-5; TRBD1 matches 9 bases. CDR1 is SSHAT and CDR2 is FNYEAQ in the germline V gene (reference sequence). This CDR3 has 15 amino acids. CDR3 DNA sequence: TGTGCTAGCAGCATCACAGGGGGCAGCAATCAGCCCCAGCATTTT. Its translation: CASSITGGSNQPQHF.

The chain is built from TRBV5-6 and TRBJ2-7; D gene unclear. Germline lookup yields CDR1 SGHDT and CDR2 YYEEEE. The CDR3 sequence is 14 residues long. V was clipped by 2 bases and J by 0 bases, with 9 bases between them. This CDR3 is CASSFDRSSYEQYF. The CDR3 DNA reads TGTGCCAGCAGCTTTGATAGGAGCTCCTACGAGCAGTACTTC.

The chain joins TRBV7-3 to TRBJ2-3; a possible D gene is TRBD2 (5 bases). Germline CDR1 SGHTA, CDR2 FQGTGA. The CDR3 is 15 amino acids. Trimming shortened V by 3 bases and J by 1 base, and 11 bases separated the two germline ends. CDR3 in amino acids: CASSFTGMGTDTQYF. In DNA, the CDR3 is TGTGCCAGCAGCTTCACGGGGATGGGCACAGATACGCAGTATTTT.

V and J are TRBV7-9 and TRBJ2-3; a weak D match, TRBD2 (6 bases). V was cut by 6 bases and J by 0 bases, with 13 bases left in between. The CDR3 has 15 amino acids. The germline V gene has CDR1 SEHNR and CDR2 FQNEAQ (reference sequence). In DNA form, the CDR3 reads TGTGCCAGCAGGAAGGTAGGAGGGAGCACAGATACGCAGTATTTT. It specifies CASRKVGGSTDTQYF.

V usage is TRBV5-4 and J usage is TRBJ1-1; D ambiguous. Germline V gene sequence: CDR1 SGHNT, CDR2 YYREEE (reference sequence). With 1 base removed from V and 6 bases from J, the gap between germline ends came to 10 bases. The CDR3 contains 13 residues. CDR3 nucleotide sequence: TGTGCCAGCAGCTTGATGCCCCCGGCTGAAGCTTTCTTT. It specifies CASSLMPPAEAFF.

This sequence joins TRBV28 and TRBJ1-1, with a possible D match to TRBD1 (5 bases). V was pared by 8 bases and J by 0 bases, with 13 bases between. Germline V gene lookup returns CDR1 MDHEN and CDR2 SYDVKM. There are 14 residues in the CDR3. CDR3 sequence (DNA): TGTGCCAGCGGTCGGGGGTGGATGAACACTGAAGCTTTCTTT. Translating gives CASGRGWMNTEAFF.

The CDR3 region has the DNA TGTGCCAGCGCCCCCCAGGGTCGTCCCTATGGCTACACCTTC. Encoded protein: CASAPQGRPYGYTF. V is TRBV2 and J is TRBJ1-2; D might be TRBD1 (5 bases). Trimming removed 8 bases from V and 4 bases from J, with 17 bases in between. This CDR3 is built from 14 residues. The germline gives CDR1 SNHLY, CDR2 FYNNEI.

This chain connects TRBV2 to TRBJ2-1; no reliable D call. CDR3 length: 12 amino acids. Per the germline V gene, CDR1 is SNHLY and CDR2 is FYNNEI. Trimming shortened V by 2 bases and J by 8 bases, and 7 bases separated the two germline ends. In nucleotides, the CDR3 is TGTGCCAGCAGTGAATTTTCTGATGAGCAGTTCTTC. Encoded protein: CASSEFSDEQFF.

The V call is TRBV19, the J call TRBJ2-7; D not certain. CDR3 length: 14 residues. The V end was cut by 5 bases, the J end by 0 bases, with 11 bases between. The germline V gene has CDR1 LNHDA and CDR2 SQIVND (reference sequence). The chain's CDR3 is CASSLQLSSYEQYF. DNA for the CDR3: TGTGCCAGTAGTTTACAGCTAAGCTCCTACGAGCAGTACTTC.

The chain joins TRBV9 to TRBJ2-1, with 7 nucleotides matching TRBD1. The CDR3 is 15 residues long. The V and J ends lost 0 bases and 9 bases, in that order; junction bases with no gene match: 9. Per germline, CDR1 SGDLS and CDR2 YYNGEE. Here the CDR3 DNA reads TGTGCCAGCAGCGTAGCTCCCGAGGGGGCTAGTGAGCAGTTCTTC. Amino acid sequence: CASSVAPEGASEQFF.

J is TRBJ2-3 and V is TRBV2, with 9 bases that match TRBD1. With 5 bases clipped from V and 4 bases from J, the junction kept 4 bases outside the gene matches. The germline CDR1 and CDR2 sequences are SNHLY and FYNNEI. The CDR3 has 14 residues. CDR3 residues: CASSPQGAADTQYF. The CDR3, as DNA: TGTGCCAGCAGTCCACAGGGGGCCGCAGATACGCAGTATTTT.